The clone carrying this T cell receptor beta chain has a handful of counts. The repertoire was sequenced with immunoSEQ multiplex PCR; TCRdb's copy has only in-frame clones and lacks some. The table lists 700,000 or so clones, approximately 85% of them singletons. Per germline, CDR1 MNHNY and CDR2 SVGAGI (reference sequence). CDR3 length: 15 residues. Trimming left V 10 bases short and J 1 base short, with 14 bases between. This record comes from a study of shared T cell receptors in the human thymus. This sample also belongs to another study, concerning human thymus T cells. From that paper: Repertoires from thymus and blood appeared to show biased V and J gene usage. A high degree of thymic repertoire overlap among unrelated individuals was reported in related research.

V is TRBV6-6 and J is TRBJ2-6; the D gene is possibly TRBD1 (5 bases). Sequenced sample: thymocytes. This TCR came from a girl under three years old with a congenital heart defect. Written as DNA, the CDR3 is TGTGCCATCCCAAATCAGGGATCTGGGGCCAACGTCCTGACTTTC. This encodes CAIPNQGSGANVLTF.